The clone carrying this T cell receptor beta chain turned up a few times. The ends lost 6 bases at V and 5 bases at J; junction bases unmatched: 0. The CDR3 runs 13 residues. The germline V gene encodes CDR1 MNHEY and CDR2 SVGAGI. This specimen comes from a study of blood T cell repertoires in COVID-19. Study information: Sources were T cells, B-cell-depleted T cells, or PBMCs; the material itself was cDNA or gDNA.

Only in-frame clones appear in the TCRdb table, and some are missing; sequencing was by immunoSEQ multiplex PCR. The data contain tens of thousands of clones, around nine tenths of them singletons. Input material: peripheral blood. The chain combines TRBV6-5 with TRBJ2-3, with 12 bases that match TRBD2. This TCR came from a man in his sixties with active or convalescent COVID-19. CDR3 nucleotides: TGTGCCAGCAGGACTAGCGGGGGAGATACGCAGTATTTT. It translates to CASRTSGGDTQYF.